This TCR beta chain was sequenced in a study of T cell responses to AZD1222 COVID-19 vaccine. A few counts support this clone. Its specificity is unknown. Sequencing was performed with immunoSEQ multiplex PCR; in TCRdb, only in-frame clones are kept and a portion is missing. Of 110,000 to 150,000 clones listed, just over 85% are singletons. Per the germline V gene, CDR1 is DFQATT and CDR2 is SNEGSKA (reference sequence). V was trimmed by 3 bases and J by 6 bases, leaving 9 bases between them. This CDR3 region has 12 residues. Study-level results: In the spike-specific TCR repertoire, nearly half reportedly target unmutated variant regions. Donors in the cohort were predominantly white British and more often female, and clonal diversity was possibly underestimated.

The source material was peripheral blood, sampled on day 0 of AZD1222 vaccination. The receptor comes from an adult in good health. The rearrangement joins TRBV20-1 to TRBJ1-5, with TRBD1 as a possible D gene (5 bases). CDR3 DNA: TGCAGTGCTAGTGCAGGGTCTCAGCCCCAGCATTTT. This sequence encodes CSASAGSQPQHF.